This is a list of T cell receptor beta chains from one sample in a study of blood T cell repertoires in COVID-19. This table comes from immunoSEQ multiplex PCR, and its TCRdb copy is limited to in-frame clones, with some not included. The repertoire holds 90,000 to 150,000 clones, with 87% as singletons. What was sequenced was peripheral blood. The receptors shown here come from a woman in her fifties or sixties with acute or convalescent COVID-19. Each CDR3 is given with its conserved first and last residue. A D gene is named only where the DNA matches it firmly. Size is omitted from some rows. Given values are once, few, many or a class for expanded clones.

size: few; J: TRBJ2-5; D: TRBD2; V: TRBV2; DNA: TGTGCCTCCTCAGCGGGAGAGAGGGAGACCCAGTACTTC; CDR3: CASSAGERETQYF
size: -; J: TRBJ2-1; D: TRBD2; V: TRBV19; DNA: TGTGCCAGTAGTATTAAGGCGGGGGGGCATCTGTTCTTC; CDR3: CASSIKAGGHLFF
size: once; J: TRBJ2-7; D: TRBD2; V: TRBV9; DNA: TGTGCCAGCAGCGTAGGACTAGCGGGTACCTACGAGCAGTACTTC; CDR3: CASSVGLAGTYEQYF
size: -; J: TRBJ1-1; D: -; V: TRBV19; DNA: TGTGCCAGTAGTAAAACAATGAACACTGAAGCTTTCTTT; CDR3: CASSKTMNTEAFF
size: -; J: TRBJ2-1; D: -; V: TRBV9; DNA: TGTGCCAGCAGCGTAGGGGGGCAGGTAAATGAGCAGTTCTTC; CDR3: CASSVGGQVNEQFF
size: -; J: TRBJ2-2; D: -; V: TRBV5-1; DNA: TGCGCCAGCAGCCCTGGGACACTAAGTGATCCCGGGGAGCTGTTTTTT; CDR3: CASSPGTLSDPGELFF
size: -; J: TRBJ1-1; D: TRBD1; V: TRBV5-1; DNA: TGCGCCAGCAGCTTGGGGGACAGCGAAGCTTTCTTT; CDR3: CASSLGDSEAFF
size: -; J: TRBJ1-2; D: TRBD1; V: TRBV4-3; DNA: TGCGCCAGCAGCTATCTGGGACAGAACTATGGCTACACCTTC; CDR3: CASSYLGQNYGYTF
size: -; J: TRBJ2-3; D: TRBD2; V: TRBV18; DNA: TGTGCCAGCTCCCCTCCGGGACTAGGTACGGATACGCAGTATTTT; CDR3: CASSPPGLGTDTQYF
size: -; J: TRBJ2-7; D: -; V: TRBV3-1/TRBV3-2; DNA: TGTGCCAGCAGCCAAGCGCGGGGTTCCGAGCAGTACTTC; CDR3: CASSQARGSEQYF
size: -; J: TRBJ2-1; D: TRBD2; V: TRBV29-1; DNA: TGCAGCGTTGAAGATCGGAGCGGGGGGTTCTTC; CDR3: CSVEDRSGGFF
size: few; J: TRBJ1-3; D: -; V: TRBV19; DNA: TGTGCCAGTAGTATAGAGAAAGAGAACACCATATATTTT; CDR3: CASSIEKENTIYF
size: -; J: TRBJ2-7; D: TRBD2; V: TRBV6-2/TRBV6-3; DNA: TGTGCCAGCAGTTACAATATGGGACTAGCGGGAAGCTACGAGCAGTACTTC; CDR3: CASSYNMGLAGSYEQYF
size: -; J: TRBJ1-2; D: -; V: TRBV6-5; DNA: TGTGCCAGCAGTCCAAGATTCGACAGTGCTTATGGCTACACCTTC; CDR3: CASSPRFDSAYGYTF
size: -; J: TRBJ1-6; D: TRBD1; V: TRBV18; DNA: TGTGCCAGCTCACCGGGACAGACAAATTCACCCCTCCACTTT; CDR3: CASSPGQTNSPLHF
size: -; J: TRBJ2-2; D: -; V: TRBV10-3; DNA: TGTGCCATCAGTGAGAGCCCCGGGGAGCTGTTTTTT; CDR3: CAISESPGELFF
size: -; J: TRBJ1-2; D: -; V: TRBV19; DNA: TGTGCCAGTAGTATAGCGACAGATTACTATGGCTACACCTTC; CDR3: CASSIATDYYGYTF
size: -; J: TRBJ1-2; D: TRBD1; V: TRBV5-6; DNA: TGTGCCAGCAGCGGACCCGGGACAGCCAACTATGGCTACACCTTC; CDR3: CASSGPGTANYGYTF
size: -; J: TRBJ1-4; D: -; V: TRBV11-2; DNA: TGTGCCAGCAAAAACAGGGCAACTAATGAAAAACTGTTTTTT; CDR3: CASKNRATNEKLFF
size: few; J: TRBJ2-4; D: TRBD1; V: TRBV6-5; DNA: TGTGCCAGCAGTAGGGGGCAAGCCAAAAACATTCAGTACTTC; CDR3: CASSRGQAKNIQYF
size: -; J: TRBJ1-1; D: -; V: TRBV3-1/TRBV3-2; DNA: TGTGCCAGCAGCCAAGGGGAGGATTCTGAAGCTTTCTTT; CDR3: CASSQGEDSEAFF
size: -; J: TRBJ2-2; D: -; V: TRBV6-6; DNA: TGTGCCAGCAGTTCCCCCGGAGGCACGAACACCGGGGAGCTGTTTTTT; CDR3: CASSSPGGTNTGELFF
size: -; J: TRBJ1-1; D: -; V: TRBV24-1; DNA: TGTGCCACCAGTGATTTTGGCGGGCAGGCCAAAGGTAACACTGAAGCTTTCTTT; CDR3: CATSDFGGQAKGNTEAFF
size: -; J: TRBJ1-2; D: -; V: TRBV19; DNA: TGTGCCAGTAGTGATACAGGGCCTGCTAACTATGGCTACACCTTC; CDR3: CASSDTGPANYGYTF
size: -; J: TRBJ1-2; D: TRBD1; V: TRBV6-5; DNA: TGTGCCAGCAGTTTGGGACAGGGGGCGGGAGGCTACACCTTC; CDR3: CASSLGQGAGGYTF
size: -; J: TRBJ1-5; D: -; V: TRBV2; DNA: TGTGCCAGCAGTGAAAGCGACAGCAATCAGCCCCAGCATTTT; CDR3: CASSESDSNQPQHF
size: -; J: TRBJ1-2; D: -; V: TRBV30; DNA: TGTGCCTGGAGTGTAGGGACACATGATGGCTACACCTTC; CDR3: CAWSVGTHDGYTF
size: -; J: TRBJ2-3; D: TRBD1; V: TRBV27; DNA: TGTGCCACCCGGGACAGACTTACAGATACGCAGTATTTT; CDR3: CATRDRLTDTQYF
size: once; J: TRBJ1-2; D: -; V: TRBV29-1; DNA: TGCAGCGTTGGGGGATTGGGGGCCGCCTATGGCTACACCTTC; CDR3: CSVGGLGAAYGYTF
size: -; J: TRBJ1-2; D: TRBD1; V: TRBV7-8; DNA: TGTGCCAGCAGCCTTACCGGGACAGCTTATGGCTACACCTTC; CDR3: CASSLTGTAYGYTF
size: -; J: TRBJ2-3; D: -; V: TRBV11-3; DNA: TGTGCCAGCAGCTTAAGTTCCTTTCTAGCGCCGAGCACAGATACGCAGTATTTT; CDR3: CASSLSSFLAPSTDTQYF
size: -; J: TRBJ1-1; D: TRBD1; V: TRBV5-6; DNA: TGTGCCAGCAGCTTGGTGACAGGGTACACTGAAGCTTTCTTT; CDR3: CASSLVTGYTEAFF
size: -; J: TRBJ2-3; D: -; V: TRBV7-9; DNA: TGTGCCAGCAGCTTAGCTGTAGGCACAGATACGCAGTATTTT; CDR3: CASSLAVGTDTQYF
size: few; J: TRBJ2-3; D: TRBD2; V: TRBV4-3; DNA: TGCGCCAGCAGCCAAGGGCCTAGCGGCTCGAAGGATACGCAGTATTTT; CDR3: CASSQGPSGSKDTQYF
size: -; J: TRBJ1-2; D: TRBD1; V: TRBV19; DNA: TGTGCCAGCGCGACAGGGCTCTATGGCTACACCTTC; CDR3: CASATGLYGYTF
size: -; J: TRBJ2-1; D: TRBD1; V: TRBV4-3; DNA: TGCGCCAGCAGCCAAGACGGTCCCTACAGGGGTAGCGCCTACAATGAGCAGTTCTTC; CDR3: CASSQDGPYRGSAYNEQFF
size: -; J: TRBJ2-3; D: -; V: TRBV7-2; DNA: TGTGCCAGCAGCAATAGCGCAGATACGCAGTATTTT; CDR3: CASSNSADTQYF
size: -; J: TRBJ2-5; D: -; V: TRBV4-3; DNA: TGCGCCAGCAGCCAGGTTACGGGGTCAACCCAGTACTTC; CDR3: CASSQVTGSTQYF
size: -; J: TRBJ2-3; D: TRBD2; V: TRBV29-1; DNA: TGCAGCGGCCGGCGGGGGGACAGCACAGATACGCAGTATTTT; CDR3: CSGRRGDSTDTQYF
size: -; J: TRBJ2-1; D: TRBD2; V: TRBV18; DNA: TGTGCCAGCTCGCCCCCGGCTAGCGGGGGGCGGGATGGGAATGAGCAGTTCTTC; CDR3: CASSPPASGGRDGNEQFF
size: -; J: TRBJ1-5; D: -; V: TRBV5-1; DNA: TGCGCCAGCAGCTTGGGGCACAACGATGGCAATCAGCCCCAGCATTTT; CDR3: CASSLGHNDGNQPQHF
size: -; J: TRBJ2-4; D: TRBD2; V: TRBV12-5; DNA: TGTGCTAGTGGTTCAGGAGCGGGGGGGACCAGCATTCAGTACTTC; CDR3: CASGSGAGGTSIQYF
size: -; J: TRBJ1-2; D: TRBD1; V: TRBV18; DNA: TGTGCCAGCTCACCACGGACAGGGGTTGAAGTAGGTGGCTACACCTTC; CDR3: CASSPRTGVEVGGYTF
size: -; J: TRBJ2-1; D: -; V: TRBV12-1; DNA: TGTGCCAGCATACGGGACAGGGTCTACAATGAGCAGTTCTTC; CDR3: CASIRDRVYNEQFF
size: once; J: TRBJ2-6; D: TRBD1; V: TRBV11-2; DNA: TGTGCCAGCAGCTTGGACAGGGTCTACCGCTCTGGGGCCAACGTCCTGACTTTC; CDR3: CASSLDRVYRSGANVLTF
size: -; J: TRBJ2-2; D: -; V: TRBV5-1; DNA: TGCGCCAGCAGCTTGAAGAATCCGGGAACAACCGGGGAGCTGTTTTTT; CDR3: CASSLKNPGTTGELFF
size: -; J: TRBJ1-1; D: TRBD1; V: TRBV18; DNA: TGTGCCAGCGCCCTGGACAGGGTGAACACTGAAGCTTTCTTT; CDR3: CASALDRVNTEAFF
size: -; J: TRBJ1-1; D: -; V: TRBV6-6; DNA: TGTGCCAGCAGTTACAACCGGGGAGTTGAAGCTTTCTTT; CDR3: CASSYNRGVEAFF
size: -; J: TRBJ2-7; D: -; V: TRBV21-1; DNA: TGTGCCAGCAGCAAAGCTGGCAGAAATTCGTACGAGCAGTACTTC; CDR3: CASSKAGRNSYEQYF
size: -; J: TRBJ2-7; D: -; V: TRBV7-9; DNA: TGTGCCAGCAGCTTAGGACAAGTAGACTACGAGCAGTACTTC; CDR3: CASSLGQVDYEQYF
size: -; J: TRBJ2-3; D: -; V: TRBV27; DNA: TGTGCCAGCAATAGCCAAAACACAGATACGCAGTATTTT; CDR3: CASNSQNTDTQYF
size: -; J: TRBJ1-1; D: -; V: TRBV5-1; DNA: TGCGCCAGCCGATACTCGGGAAACACTGAAGCTTTCTTT; CDR3: CASRYSGNTEAFF
size: -; J: TRBJ2-3; D: TRBD2; V: TRBV10-3; DNA: TGTGCCATCAAGGCTAGCGGGGGATTCACAGATACGCAGTATTTT; CDR3: CAIKASGGFTDTQYF